Following are 24 T cell receptor beta chains from one sample sequenced in a study of spatial heterogeneity in lung cancer. Time point in this sample: sample taken at primary tumor resection. Whole RNA came from tumor, nontumor lung or frozen PBMC and was sequenced without being sorted. TCRdb used MiXCR to reprocess the 5' RACE reads, holding one entry per CDR3 protein. Of 60,000 to 90,000 distinct CDR3 sequences listed, about an eighth are singletons. The specimen was PBMCs, collected at surgery. The receptors here all came from a male donor with early-stage non-small cell lung cancer.

This clonotype was seen a few times. The chain combines TRBV5-1 with TRBJ2-7; 8 positions agree with TRBD2. The CDR3 is made up of 17 amino acids. V gave up 0 bases and J gave up 3 bases; unmatched junction bases: 11. Germline CDR1 SGHRS, CDR2 YFSETQ. The CDR3 loop reads CASSLVSGGPNFYEQYF. DNA for the CDR3: TGCGCCAGCAGCTTGGTCTCGGGAGGGCCCAATTTCTACGAGCAGTACTTC.

In this sample, this clonotype turned up many times. The gene calls are TRBV2 and TRBJ2-3; TRBD2 matches 12 bases. The CDR3 is made up of 18 amino acids. V dropped 3 bases and J dropped 3; count of bases not matched to a gene: 10. Germline V gives CDR1 SNHLY, CDR2 FYNNEI. The CDR3 sequence: CASSDRTSGIPGTDTQYF. CDR3 in DNA: TGTGCCAGCAGTGATAGGACTAGCGGGATCCCTGGGACAGATACGCAGTATTTT.

The sample holds a few counts of this clonotype. V usage is TRBV3-1 and J usage is TRBJ2-7, with TRBD1 matching over 7 bases. Germline-derived CDR1 and CDR2 are LGHDT and YNNKEL (reference sequence). The trim removed 1 base at V and 1 base at J, leaving 4 bases unmatched. This CDR3 is 15 amino acids long. The CDR3 loop is CASSQGPGQSYEQYF. CDR3 coding DNA: TGTGCCAGCAGCCAAGGGCCGGGACAGTCCTACGAGCAGTACTTC.

This clonotype was counted at least ten times. The chain couples TRBV20-1 to TRBJ2-7, with 7 nucleotides matching TRBD1. The CDR3 consists of 14 residues. Germline-derived CDR1 and CDR2 are DFQATT and SNEGSKA (reference sequence). V was pared by 5 bases and J by 5 bases, with 12 bases of the junction left unmatched. Here the CDR3 reads CSASPTQGLNEQYF. In nucleotides, the CDR3 is TGCAGTGCTTCCCCCACACAGGGGCTTAACGAGCAGTACTTC.

This clonotype has at least ten counts. The chain links TRBV3-1 to TRBJ2-1, with D uncertain. V was clipped by 2 bases and J by 1 base, with 9 bases between them. This CDR3 contains 15 residues. Germline V gene lookup returns CDR1 LGHDT and CDR2 YNNKEL (reference sequence). CDR3 region: CASSQQDRSYNEQFF. CDR3 sequence (DNA): TGTGCCAGCAGCCAACAGGATCGTTCCTACAATGAGCAGTTCTTC.

This clonotype was detected only a few times. This chain uses TRBV12-3 or TRBV12-4 with TRBJ2-7, with D unresolved. This CDR3 contains 16 residues. V lost 3 bases and J 0 bases, leaving 15 bases between the germline ends. The chain's CDR3 is CASSLGSATASYEQYF. The CDR3 nucleotides are TGTGCCAGCAGTTTGGGAAGCGCTACGGCCTCCTACGAGCAGTACTTC.

This clonotype was detected a few times. The chain joins TRBV3-1 to TRBJ1-1; D gene uncertain. Looked up from germline, CDR1 is LGHDT and CDR2 is YNNKEL (reference sequence). The CDR3 is 12 residues long. Trimming pared 4 bases from V and 5 bases from J, leaving 8 bases between. CDR3 region: CASSRPLTEAFF. CDR3 in DNA: TGTGCCAGCAGCCGACCATTAACTGAAGCTTTCTTT.

This clonotype was counted between two and nine times. The J gene is TRBJ1-1, the V gene TRBV5-1, with D perhaps TRBD1 (5 bases). Trimming took off 6 bases at V and 6 bases at J, with 15 bases between the two ends. The CDR3 has 13 residues. The germline gives CDR1 SGHRS, CDR2 YFSETQ. CDR3 loop: CASNYGGGAEAFF. CDR3 coding DNA: TGCGCCAGCAACTACGGAGGAGGGGCTGAAGCTTTCTTT.

Concerning this clonotype itself: The CDR3 does not close with the conserved phenylalanine or tryptophan, likely indicating a read error. This chain joins TRBV11-2 and TRBJ2-2; 7 bases agree with TRBD2. The CDR3 consists of 14 residues. V shed 4 bases, J shed 7 bases, and the junction held 6 bases outside the gene matches. CDR1 and CDR2 from the germline V gene are SGHAT and FQNNGV. CDR3 sequence: CASSSTGLVGELFY. The CDR3 DNA sequence: TGTGCCAGCAGCTCGACTGGACTAGTCGGGGAGCTGTTTTAT.

This clonotype came up a few times. The chain couples TRBV9 to TRBJ1-1; D gene unclear. The V gene's germline CDR1 is SGDLS and CDR2 YYNGEE. Trimming shortened V by 0 bases and J by 4 bases, and 7 bases separated the two germline ends. This CDR3 comprises 13 residues. For the CDR3, the DNA is TGTGCCAGCAGCGTAGGTTCAAGCACTGAAGCTTTCTTT. This sequence encodes CASSVGSSTEAFF.

This clonotype was detected many times. The chain links TRBV29-1 to TRBJ2-2; maybe TRBD2 (6 bases). This CDR3 has 17 residues. V was clipped by 0 bases and J by 1 base, with 15 bases between them. Germline V gene data show CDR1 as SQVTM and CDR2 as ANQGSEA. The CDR3 region has the DNA TGCAGCGTTGAAGATCGGGCGGGACGGATGAACACCGGGGAGCTGTTTTTT. Translated, it gives CSVEDRAGRMNTGELFF.

The chain is built from TRBV2 and TRBJ1-1; 11 bases are a match to TRBD1. CDR1 is SNHLY and CDR2 is FYNNEI in the germline V gene. The V and J ends lost 8 bases and 4 bases, in that order; junction bases with no gene match: 9. CDR3 length: 15 residues. The CDR3 protein is CASHFTGTGGTEAFF. CDR3 in DNA: TGTGCCAGCCATTTTACCGGGACAGGGGGCACTGAAGCTTTCTTT.

This clonotype was seen many times. The chain links TRBV4-1 to TRBJ2-6; 7 nucleotides align to TRBD1. Germline CDR1 reads MGHRA; CDR2 reads YSYEKL. The CDR3 is 18 residues long. V lost 5 bases and J lost 0; bases outside the gene matches: 10. Here the CDR3 DNA reads TGCGCCAGCAGCGTTAGACAGGGCCCCCCCTCTGGGGCCAACGTCCTGACTTTC. Protein: CASSVRQGPPSGANVLTF.

This clonotype occurred a few times. CDR3 in amino acids: CASRGFGGASTDTQYF. CDR3 in DNA: TGTGCCAGTCGTGGATTTGGGGGGGCAAGCACAGATACGCAGTATTTT. The rearrangement links TRBV19 to TRBJ2-3; D perhaps matches TRBD2 (7 bases). V shed 8 bases and J shed 0 bases, with 18 bases lying between them. Looked up from germline, CDR1 is LNHDA and CDR2 is SQIVND (reference sequence). This CDR3 has 16 residues.

V is TRBV6-5 and J is TRBJ2-7; D remains unclear. The length of the CDR3 is 12 residues. V was pared by 6 bases and J by 2 bases, with 8 bases between. Germline CDR1 is MNHEY and CDR2 is SVGAGI. CDR3 protein: CASRLGPYEQYF. The DNA of the CDR3 is TGTGCCAGCAGGCTCGGACCCTACGAGCAGTACTTC.

The table lists this clonotype with a few counts. V is TRBV4-2 and J is TRBJ2-7; D gene unclear. CDR3 length: 13 residues. Germline V CDR1 and CDR2: LGHNA, YNFKEQ. V lost 2 bases, J lost 5 bases, and 10 bases lay in between. DNA for the CDR3: TGTGCCAGCAGCCAACAGACGGGCCACGAGCAGTACTTC. Its protein product is CASSQQTGHEQYF.

Comments on this clonotype: Just one base apart from a much larger clone, this may be a read error. This chain joins TRBV12-3 or TRBV12-4 and TRBJ2-7, with D unclear. V lost 1 base to trimming and J lost 7 bases, with 11 bases between them. The CDR3 extends over 13 amino acids. CDR3 sequence: CASSLDLSREQYF. In DNA form, the CDR3 reads TGTGCCAGCAGTTTAGACCTTTCCAGAGAGCAGTACTTC.

The chain couples TRBV4-1 to TRBJ1-5, with D perhaps TRBD1 (5 bases). The germline V and J ends were trimmed by 3 bases and 5 bases, with 23 bases remaining between them. Germline lookup yields CDR1 MGHRA and CDR2 YSYEKL. This CDR3 is built from 18 residues. The CDR3 region has the DNA TGCGCCAGCAGCCAGCGTGGATTTGCGGCAGGGCTGGATCAGCCCCAGCATTTT. Its protein is CASSQRGFAAGLDQPQHF.

This clonotype was counted only a few times. The chain has TRBV27 and TRBJ2-7; D is perhaps TRBD2 (5 bases). The V and J ends lost 8 bases and 2 bases respectively, with 7 bases between them. The CDR3 is made up of 11 amino acids. The germline CDR1 and CDR2 sequences are MNHEY and SMNVEV (reference sequence). CDR3 amino acids: CASGGAYEQYF. The CDR3 nucleotides read TGTGCCAGCGGAGGCGCCTACGAGCAGTACTTC.

This clonotype was recorded a few times. The chain joins TRBV7-8 to TRBJ1-2; D remains unclear. In germline, CDR1 is SGHVS, CDR2 FQNEAQ. This CDR3 spans 13 amino acids. The V gene lost 3 bases and the J gene lost 8 bases, with 13 bases spanning the gap. The CDR3 region has the DNA TGTGCCAGCAGCTTGGGCCAGACGGGGGGCTACACCTTC. Translating it yields CASSLGQTGGYTF.

The chain links TRBV12-3 or TRBV12-4 to TRBJ1-4; no clear D gene. Trimming stripped 3 bases from V and 5 bases from J, with 7 bases between. CDR3 size: 13 residues. The DNA for the CDR3 is TGTGCCAGCAGTTTCATAGGGAATGAAAAACTGTTTTTT. Protein: CASSFIGNEKLFF.

This clonotype has a handful of counts. This chain uses TRBV29-1 with TRBJ2-1; D uncertain. The germline gives CDR1 SQVTM, CDR2 ANQGSEA. Trimming removed 7 bases from V and 1 base from J, with 8 bases in between. The CDR3 is made up of 12 amino acids. The DNA for the CDR3 is TGCAGCGCCATAGTATCCTACAATGAGCAGTTCTTC. Translating gives CSAIVSYNEQFF.

This clonotype was counted between two and nine times. The V call is TRBV2, the J call TRBJ2-2; D is perhaps TRBD1 (6 bases). Trimming took off 5 bases at V and 2 bases at J, with 12 bases between the two ends. In germline, CDR1 is SNHLY, CDR2 FYNNEI. This CDR3 spans 15 amino acids. The CDR3 sequence is CASSRDRSNTGELFF. The CDR3 coding sequence is TGTGCCAGCAGTCGCGACAGGTCCAACACCGGGGAGCTGTTTTTT. Full variable domain (rest looked up from reference TRBV2 and TRBJ2-2): EPEVTQTPSHQVTQMGQEVILRCVPISNHLYFYWYRQILGQKVEFLVSFYNNEISEKSEIFDDQFSVERPDGSNFTLKIRSTKLEDSAMYFCASSRDRSNTGELFFGEGSRLTVL.

CDR3 amino acids: CSVERQTGNTIYF. CDR3 nucleotides: TGCAGCGTTGAACGGCAGACTGGAAACACCATATATTTT. The V and J genes are TRBV29-1 and TRBJ1-3; D remains ambiguous. Germline CDR1 reads SQVTM; CDR2 reads ANQGSEA. The ends were cut back, 2 bases at V and 2 bases at J, with 7 bases in the middle. The CDR3 covers 13 residues.